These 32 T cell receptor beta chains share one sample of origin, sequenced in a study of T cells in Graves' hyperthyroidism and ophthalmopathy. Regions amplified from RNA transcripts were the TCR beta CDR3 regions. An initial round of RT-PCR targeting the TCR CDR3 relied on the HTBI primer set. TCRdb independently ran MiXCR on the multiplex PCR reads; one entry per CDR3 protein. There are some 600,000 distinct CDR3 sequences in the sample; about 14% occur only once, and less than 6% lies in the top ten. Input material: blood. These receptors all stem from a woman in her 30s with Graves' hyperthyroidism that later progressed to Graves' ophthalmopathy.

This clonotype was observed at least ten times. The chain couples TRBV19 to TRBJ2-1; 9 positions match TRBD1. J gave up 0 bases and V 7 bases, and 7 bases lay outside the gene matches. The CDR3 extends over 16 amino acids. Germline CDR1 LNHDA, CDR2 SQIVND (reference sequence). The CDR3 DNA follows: TGTGCCAGTAAGCCGGGACAGGGCAGCTCCTACAATGAGCAGTTCTTC. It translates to CASKPGQGSSYNEQFF.

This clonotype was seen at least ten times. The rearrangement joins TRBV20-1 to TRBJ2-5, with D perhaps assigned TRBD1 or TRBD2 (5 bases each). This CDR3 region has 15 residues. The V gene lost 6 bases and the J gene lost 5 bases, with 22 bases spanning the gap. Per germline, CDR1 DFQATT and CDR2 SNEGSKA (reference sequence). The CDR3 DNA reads TGCAGTGCGAAGGAGAGGTCGGGACCCGGTGAGACCCAGTACTTC. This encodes CSAKERSGPGETQYF.

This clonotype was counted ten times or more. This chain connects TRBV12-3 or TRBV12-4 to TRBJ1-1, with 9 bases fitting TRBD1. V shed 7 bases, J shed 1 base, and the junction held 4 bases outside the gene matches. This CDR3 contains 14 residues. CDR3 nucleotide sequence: TGTGCCAGCATTTTGACAGGGGGGAACACTGAAGCTTTCTTT. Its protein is CASILTGGNTEAFF.

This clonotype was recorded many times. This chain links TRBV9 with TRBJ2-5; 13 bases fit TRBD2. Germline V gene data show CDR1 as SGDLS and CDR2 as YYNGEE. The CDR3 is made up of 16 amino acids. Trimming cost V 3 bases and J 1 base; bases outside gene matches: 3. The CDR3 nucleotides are TGTGCCAGCAGCGGCGGGACTAGCGGGGCCCAAGAGACCCAGTACTTC. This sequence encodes CASSGGTSGAQETQYF.

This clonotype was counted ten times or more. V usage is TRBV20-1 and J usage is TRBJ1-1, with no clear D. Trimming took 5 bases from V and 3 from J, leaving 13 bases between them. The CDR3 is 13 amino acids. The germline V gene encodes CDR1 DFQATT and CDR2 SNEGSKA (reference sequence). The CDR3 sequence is CSAQEGVYTEAFF. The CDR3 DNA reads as TGCAGTGCTCAAGAGGGCGTTTACACTGAAGCTTTCTTT.

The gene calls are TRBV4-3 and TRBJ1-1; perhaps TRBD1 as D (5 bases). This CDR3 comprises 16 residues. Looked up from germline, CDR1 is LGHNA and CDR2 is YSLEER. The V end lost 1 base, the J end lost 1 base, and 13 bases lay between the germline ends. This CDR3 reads CASSQVSGPPNTEAFF. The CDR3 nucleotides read TGCGCCAGCAGCCAAGTCTCGGGACCGCCGAACACTGAAGCTTTCTTT.

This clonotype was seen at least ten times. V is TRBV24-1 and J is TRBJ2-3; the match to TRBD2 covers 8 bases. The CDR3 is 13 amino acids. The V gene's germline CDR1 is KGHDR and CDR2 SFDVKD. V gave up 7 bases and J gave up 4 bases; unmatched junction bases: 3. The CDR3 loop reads CATRTAGADTQYF. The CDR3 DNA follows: TGTGCCACCAGAACAGCGGGAGCAGATACGCAGTATTTT.

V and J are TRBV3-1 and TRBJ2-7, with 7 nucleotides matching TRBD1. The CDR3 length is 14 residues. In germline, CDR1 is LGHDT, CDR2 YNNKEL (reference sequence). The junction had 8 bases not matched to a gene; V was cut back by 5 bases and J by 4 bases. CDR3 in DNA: TGTGCCAGCAGCGGCCGATCAGGGGGTTACGAGCAGTACTTC. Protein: CASSGRSGGYEQYF.

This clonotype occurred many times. CDR3 residues: CASSKAPRVEKLFF. The CDR3 bases are TGTGCCAGTAGTAAAGCCCCCCGGGTCGAAAAACTGTTTTTT. The chain couples TRBV19 to TRBJ1-4; no clear D gene. CDR3 size: 14 residues. Germline CDR1 is LNHDA and CDR2 is SQIVND (reference sequence). The germline V and J ends were trimmed by 4 bases and 8 bases, with 14 bases remaining between them.

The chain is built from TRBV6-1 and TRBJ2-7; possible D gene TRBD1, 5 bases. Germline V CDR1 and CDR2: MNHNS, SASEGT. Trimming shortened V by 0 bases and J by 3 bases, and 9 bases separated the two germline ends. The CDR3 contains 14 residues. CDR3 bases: TGTGCCAGCAGTGAAGCGCAACAGGTCTACGAGCAGTACTTC. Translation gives CASSEAQQVYEQYF.

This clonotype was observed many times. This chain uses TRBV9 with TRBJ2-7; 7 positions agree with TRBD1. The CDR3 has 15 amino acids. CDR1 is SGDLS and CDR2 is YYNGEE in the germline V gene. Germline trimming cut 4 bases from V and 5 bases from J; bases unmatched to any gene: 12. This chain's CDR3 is CASSKNRGEFDEQYF. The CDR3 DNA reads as TGTGCCAGCAGCAAAAACAGGGGTGAGTTCGACGAGCAGTACTTC.

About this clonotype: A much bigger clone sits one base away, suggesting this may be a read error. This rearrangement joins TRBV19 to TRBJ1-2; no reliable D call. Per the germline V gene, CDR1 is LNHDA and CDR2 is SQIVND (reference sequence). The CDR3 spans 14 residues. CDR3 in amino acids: CTSRPSPLIYGYTF. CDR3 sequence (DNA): TGTACCAGTAGGCCGTCCCCCCTTATCTATGGCTACACCTTC.

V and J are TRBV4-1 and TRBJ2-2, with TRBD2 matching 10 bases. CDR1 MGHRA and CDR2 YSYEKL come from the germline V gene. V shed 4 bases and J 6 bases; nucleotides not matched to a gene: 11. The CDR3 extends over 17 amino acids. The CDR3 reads CASSRRTSGEGSGELFF. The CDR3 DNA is TGCGCCAGCAGCCGCCGAACTAGCGGGGAGGGATCCGGGGAGCTGTTTTTT.

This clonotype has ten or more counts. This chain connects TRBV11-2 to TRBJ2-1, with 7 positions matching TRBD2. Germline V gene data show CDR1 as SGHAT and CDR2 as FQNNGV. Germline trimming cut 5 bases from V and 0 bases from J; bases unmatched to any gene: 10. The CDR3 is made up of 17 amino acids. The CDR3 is CASSRSGGTVSYNEQFF. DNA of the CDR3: TGTGCCAGCAGCCGCTCCGGGGGGACTGTCTCCTACAATGAGCAGTTCTTC.

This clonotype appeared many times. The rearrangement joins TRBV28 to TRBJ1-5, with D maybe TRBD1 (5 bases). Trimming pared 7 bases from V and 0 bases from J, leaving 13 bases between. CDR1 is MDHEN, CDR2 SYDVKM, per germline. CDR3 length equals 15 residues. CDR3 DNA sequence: TGTGCCAGCACCGCCGGACAATATAGCAATCAGCCCCAGCATTTT. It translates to CASTAGQYSNQPQHF.

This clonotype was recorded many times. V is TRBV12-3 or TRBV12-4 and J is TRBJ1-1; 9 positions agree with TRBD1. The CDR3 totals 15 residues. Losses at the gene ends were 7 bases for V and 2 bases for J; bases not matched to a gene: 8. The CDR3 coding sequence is TGTGCCAGCATATCCGGGACAGGGCTTAACACTGAAGCTTTCTTT. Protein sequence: CASISGTGLNTEAFF.

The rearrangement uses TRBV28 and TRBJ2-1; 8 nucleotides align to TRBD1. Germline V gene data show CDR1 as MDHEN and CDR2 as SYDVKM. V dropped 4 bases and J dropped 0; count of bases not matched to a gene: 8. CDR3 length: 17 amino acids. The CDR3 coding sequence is TGTGCCAGCAGTTCGCGGACAGGGCAAATCTCCTACAATGAGCAGTTCTTC. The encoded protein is CASSSRTGQISYNEQFF.

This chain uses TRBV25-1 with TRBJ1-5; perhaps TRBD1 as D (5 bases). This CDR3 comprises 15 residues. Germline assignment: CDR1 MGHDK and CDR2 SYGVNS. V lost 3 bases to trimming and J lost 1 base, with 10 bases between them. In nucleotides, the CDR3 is TGTGCCAGCAGTGAGCCTGGGGGGAGCAATCAGCCCCAGCATTTT. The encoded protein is CASSEPGGSNQPQHF.

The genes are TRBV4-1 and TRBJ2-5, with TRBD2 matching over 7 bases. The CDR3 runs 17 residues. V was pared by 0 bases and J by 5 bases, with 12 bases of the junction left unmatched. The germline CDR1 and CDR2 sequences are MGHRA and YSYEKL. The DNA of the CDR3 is TGCGCCAGCAGCCAAGAACCCCGGGGGGAGGTGTTGGAGACCCAGTACTTC. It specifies CASSQEPRGEVLETQYF.

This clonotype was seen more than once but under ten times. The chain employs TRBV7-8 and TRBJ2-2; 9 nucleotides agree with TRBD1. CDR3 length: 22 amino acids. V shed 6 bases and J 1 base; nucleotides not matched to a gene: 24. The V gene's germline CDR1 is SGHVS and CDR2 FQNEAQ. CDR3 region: CASRSSRDRVHSLHGNTGELFF. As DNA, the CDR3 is TGTGCCAGCAGGTCCTCCCGGGACAGGGTACATTCTCTTCATGGGAACACCGGGGAGCTGTTTTTT.

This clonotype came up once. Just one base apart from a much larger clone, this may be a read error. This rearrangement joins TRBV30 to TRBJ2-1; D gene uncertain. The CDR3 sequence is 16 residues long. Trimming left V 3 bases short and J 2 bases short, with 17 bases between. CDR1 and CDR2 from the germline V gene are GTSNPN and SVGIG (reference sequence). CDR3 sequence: CAWRDLVGGPYNEQFF. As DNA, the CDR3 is TGTGCCTGGAGAGACCTAGTGGGCGGACCCTACAATGAGCAGTTCTTC.

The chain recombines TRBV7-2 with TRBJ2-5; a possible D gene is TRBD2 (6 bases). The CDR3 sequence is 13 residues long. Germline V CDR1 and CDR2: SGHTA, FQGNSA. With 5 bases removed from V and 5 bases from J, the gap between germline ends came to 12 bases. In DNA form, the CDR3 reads TGTGCCAGCAGCCTTCGACTAGGGGAGACCCAGTACTTC. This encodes CASSLRLGETQYF. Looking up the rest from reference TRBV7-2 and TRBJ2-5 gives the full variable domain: GAGVSQSPSNKVTEKGKDVELRCDPISGHTALYWYRQSLGQGLEFLIYFQGNSAPDKSGLPSDRFSAERTGGSVSTLTIQRTQQEDSAVYLCASSLRLGETQYFGPGTRLLVL.

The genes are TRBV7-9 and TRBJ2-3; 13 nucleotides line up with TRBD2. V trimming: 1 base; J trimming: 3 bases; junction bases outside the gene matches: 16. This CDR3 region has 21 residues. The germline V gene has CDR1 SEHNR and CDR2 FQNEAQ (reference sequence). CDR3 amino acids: CASSLGSWTSGSIMDTDTQYF. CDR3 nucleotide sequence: TGTGCCAGCAGCTTAGGGTCCTGGACTAGCGGGAGTATTATGGATACAGATACGCAGTATTTT.

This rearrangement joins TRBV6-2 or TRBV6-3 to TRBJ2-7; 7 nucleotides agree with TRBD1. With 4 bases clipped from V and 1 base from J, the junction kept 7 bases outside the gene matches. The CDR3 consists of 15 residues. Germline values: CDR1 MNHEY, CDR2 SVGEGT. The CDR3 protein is CASSFVTGSSYEQYF. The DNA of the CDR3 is TGTGCCAGCAGTTTCGTGACAGGGTCTTCCTACGAGCAGTACTTC.

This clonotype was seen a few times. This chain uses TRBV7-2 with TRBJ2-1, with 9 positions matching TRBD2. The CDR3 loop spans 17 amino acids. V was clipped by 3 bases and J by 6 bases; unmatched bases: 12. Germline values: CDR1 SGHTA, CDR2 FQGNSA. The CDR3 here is CASSFRILREGLNEQFF. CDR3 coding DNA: TGTGCCAGCAGCTTCCGCATCCTGCGGGAGGGCCTCAATGAGCAGTTCTTC. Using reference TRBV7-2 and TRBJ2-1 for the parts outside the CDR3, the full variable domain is GAGVSQSPSNKVTEKGKDVELRCDPISGHTALYWYRQSLGQGLEFLIYFQGNSAPDKSGLPSDRFSAERTGGSVSTLTIQRTQQEDSAVYLCASSFRILREGLNEQFFGPGTRLTVL.

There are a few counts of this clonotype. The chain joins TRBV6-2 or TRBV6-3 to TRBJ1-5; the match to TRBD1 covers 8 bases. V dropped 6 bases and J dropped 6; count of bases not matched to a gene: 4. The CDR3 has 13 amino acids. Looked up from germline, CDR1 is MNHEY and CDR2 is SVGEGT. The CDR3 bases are TGTGCCAGCAGCTGGACAGGGATTCAGCCCCAGCATTTT. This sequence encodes CASSWTGIQPQHF.

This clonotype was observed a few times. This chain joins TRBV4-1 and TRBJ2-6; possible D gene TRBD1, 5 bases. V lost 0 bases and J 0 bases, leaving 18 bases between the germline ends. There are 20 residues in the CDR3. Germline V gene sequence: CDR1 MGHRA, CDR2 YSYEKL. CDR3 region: CASSQDRQPYLRSGANVLTF. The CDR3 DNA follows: TGCGCCAGCAGCCAAGATAGACAGCCATATTTACGCTCTGGGGCCAACGTCCTGACTTTC.

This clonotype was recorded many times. The CDR3 nucleotides are TGTGCCAGCAGCTCTCGTTCAGGGGGGTGGTCTGAAGCTTTCTTT. Residues: CASSSRSGGWSEAFF. The V and J genes are TRBV11-2 and TRBJ1-1; 7 positions match TRBD1. Germline CDR1 is SGHAT and CDR2 is FQNNGV. There are 15 residues in the CDR3. Trimming removed 4 bases from V and 6 bases from J; junction bases left unmatched: 11.

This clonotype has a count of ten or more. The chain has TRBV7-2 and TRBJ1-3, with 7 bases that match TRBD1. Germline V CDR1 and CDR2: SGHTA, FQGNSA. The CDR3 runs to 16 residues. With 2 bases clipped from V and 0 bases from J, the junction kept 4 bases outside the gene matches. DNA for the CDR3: TGTGCCAGCAGCTTAACAGGGACAGCCTCTGGAAACACCATATATTTT. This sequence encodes CASSLTGTASGNTIYF. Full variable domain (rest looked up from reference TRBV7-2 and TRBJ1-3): GAGVSQSPSNKVTEKGKDVELRCDPISGHTALYWYRQSLGQGLEFLIYFQGNSAPDKSGLPSDRFSAERTGGSVSTLTIQRTQQEDSAVYLCASSLTGTASGNTIYFGEGSWLTVV.

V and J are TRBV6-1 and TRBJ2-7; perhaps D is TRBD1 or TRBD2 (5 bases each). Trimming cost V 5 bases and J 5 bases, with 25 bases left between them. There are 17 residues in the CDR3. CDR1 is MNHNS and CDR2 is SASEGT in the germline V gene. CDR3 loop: CASSPSMLLDEGNEQYF. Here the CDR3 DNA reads TGTGCCAGCAGTCCCTCCATGCTCTTGGATGAGGGGAACGAGCAGTACTTC.

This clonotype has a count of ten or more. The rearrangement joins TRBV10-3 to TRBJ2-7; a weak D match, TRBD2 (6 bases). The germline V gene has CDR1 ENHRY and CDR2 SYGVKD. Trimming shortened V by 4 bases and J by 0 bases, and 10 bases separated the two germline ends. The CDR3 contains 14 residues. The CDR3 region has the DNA TGTGCCATCAGTGTTTCGGGAGCCTCCTACGAGCAGTACTTC. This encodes CAISVSGASYEQYF.

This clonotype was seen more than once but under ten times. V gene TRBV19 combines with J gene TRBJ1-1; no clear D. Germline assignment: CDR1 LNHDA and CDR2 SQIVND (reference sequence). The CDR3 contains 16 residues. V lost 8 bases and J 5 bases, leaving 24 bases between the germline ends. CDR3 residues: CASGAVASGGRTEAFF. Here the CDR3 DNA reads TGTGCCAGTGGTGCCGTTGCGTCGGGCGGGAGGACTGAAGCTTTCTTT.